These 23 T cell receptor beta chains were sequenced from one sample in a study of control samples from healthy donors and cancer patients. Sequencing was performed with immunoSEQ multiplex PCR; in TCRdb, only in-frame clones are kept and a portion is missing. The data hold around 140,000 clones, with over 85% observed a single time. The sequenced sample consisted of PBMCs. The receptors derive from a man aged 50 to 59 with head and neck cancer.

This clone was seen a single time. The CDR3 nucleotides read TGTGCCAGCAGCTCAATGACAGGGACAGGCGAAAAACTGTTTTTT. This sequence encodes CASSSMTGTGEKLFF. The chain links TRBV11-1 to TRBJ1-4, with 8 bases that match TRBD1. The CDR3 totals 15 residues. V lost 4 bases and J lost 8; bases outside the gene matches: 9. CDR1 and CDR2 from the germline V gene are SGHAT and FQDESV (reference sequence). The whole variable domain, filled in from reference TRBV11-1 and TRBJ1-4, reads EAEVAQSPRYKITEKSQAVAFWCDPISGHATLYWYRQILGQGPELLVQFQDESVVDDSQLPKDRFSAERLKGVDSTLKIQPAELGDSAMYLCASSSMTGTGEKLFFGSGTQLSVL.

The chain uses TRBV19 and TRBJ1-2; possibly TRBD1 for D (6 bases). V lost 5 bases, J lost 8 bases, and 21 bases lay in between. CDR1 LNHDA and CDR2 SQIVND come from the germline V gene (reference sequence). The CDR3 spans 15 residues. The CDR3 bases are TGTGCCAGTAGTTTACGACCTACAGGGTTAGGCGGCTACACCTTC. Residues: CASSLRPTGLGGYTF.

The chain is built from TRBV5-6 and TRBJ2-7; no clear D. The V end was cut by 2 bases, the J end by 2 bases, with 8 bases between. The length of the CDR3 is 13 residues. CDR1 and CDR2 (germline): SGHDT, YYEEEE. The chain's CDR3 is CASSFRHTYEQYF. The DNA for the CDR3 is TGTGCCAGCAGCTTTCGACATACCTACGAGCAGTACTTC.

This clone was observed once. The chain recombines TRBV29-1 with TRBJ2-5; D may be TRBD1 (6 bases). The germline CDR1 and CDR2 sequences are SQVTM and ANQGSEA. V shed 6 bases and J shed 4 bases, with 18 bases lying between them. The CDR3 contains 14 residues. CDR3: CSVQGSSMVETQYF. CDR3 DNA: TGCAGCGTACAGGGTTCCTCCATGGTAGAGACCCAGTACTTC. Drawing the rest from reference TRBV29-1 and TRBJ2-5, the complete variable domain is SAVISQKPSRDICQRGTSLTIQCQVDSQVTMMFWYRQQPGQSLTLIATANQGSEATYESGFVIDKFPISRPNLTFSTLTVSNMSPEDSSIYLCSVQGSSMVETQYFGPGTRLLVL.

This clone was picked up one time. The chain couples TRBV28 to TRBJ1-5; TRBD1 matches at 8 bases. The CDR3 sequence is 18 residues long. Germline CDR1 and CDR2: MDHEN and SYDVKM. V was pared by 2 bases and J by 3 bases, with 12 bases of the junction left unmatched. CDR3 residues: CASSLLPGQGPSNQPQHF. DNA of the CDR3: TGTGCCAGCAGTTTACTCCCCGGACAGGGCCCGTCCAATCAGCCCCAGCATTTT.

The chain joins TRBV10-3 to TRBJ1-1; TRBD1 matches at 8 bases. V lost 6 bases, J lost 6 bases, and 15 bases stayed unmatched. The CDR3 loop spans 16 amino acids. Germline V CDR1 and CDR2: ENHRY, SYGVKD. The CDR3 nucleotides read TGTGCCATCAGAGAGGCCGCTTTGGCAGGGGGCCCTGAAGCTTTCTTT. It specifies CAIREAALAGGPEAFF.

The chain carries TRBV10-1 and TRBJ2-1, with D unresolved. The CDR3 is 14 residues long. CDR1 and CDR2 from the germline V gene are WNHNN and SYGVQD (reference sequence). The germline V and J ends were trimmed by 0 bases and 6 bases, with 9 bases remaining between them. The DNA for the CDR3 is TGCGCCAGCAGTGAGTCGTTCGAGAGCAATGAGCAGTTCTTC. Residues: CASSESFESNEQFF.

CDR3 sequence: CASSFDNSPLHF. The CDR3 nucleotides read TGTGCCAGCAGTTTTGATAATTCACCCCTCCACTTT. V gene TRBV27 combines with J gene TRBJ1-6; D is ambiguous. V lost 3 bases to trimming and J lost 5 bases, with 2 bases between them. The CDR3 loop spans 12 amino acids. The germline gives CDR1 MNHEY, CDR2 SMNVEV (reference sequence).

This clone was seen more than once but under ten times. The genes are TRBV3-1 (or the pseudogene TRBV3-2) and TRBJ2-7; TRBD1 aligns across 7 bases. The CDR3 totals 12 residues. Looked up from germline, CDR1 is LGHDT and CDR2 is YNNKEL (reference sequence). Trimming cost V 5 bases and J 6 bases; bases outside gene matches: 4. The CDR3: CASSFYRGEQYF. CDR3 DNA sequence: TGTGCCAGCAGCTTTTACAGGGGCGAGCAGTACTTC.

The J gene is TRBJ1-5, the V gene TRBV19, with 8 bases identical to TRBD1. The CDR3 is 18 residues long. J lost 0 bases, V lost 4 bases, and 11 bases had no gene match. The germline gives CDR1 LNHDA, CDR2 SQIVND (reference sequence). The CDR3 sequence is CASSTGTGYTYSNQPQHF. CDR3 in DNA: TGTGCCAGTAGTACCGGGACAGGATACACTTATAGCAATCAGCCCCAGCATTTT.

The chain uses TRBV5-8 and TRBJ2-7; D not resolved. Germline loops: CDR1 SGHTS, CDR2 YDEGEE. V was trimmed by 0 bases and J by 0 bases, leaving 10 bases between them. The CDR3 sequence is 15 residues long. CDR3 bases: TGTGCCAGCAGCTTGGTCCCTGTCTCCTCCTACGAGCAGTACTTC. Its protein product is CASSLVPVSSYEQYF.

J is TRBJ1-5 and V is TRBV6-1, with D possibly being TRBD1 (5 bases). CDR1 MNHNS and CDR2 SASEGT come from the germline V gene. The CDR3 length is 14 residues. The germline V and J ends were trimmed by 2 bases and 6 bases, with 11 bases remaining between them. The CDR3 sequence: CASSENLGPQPQHF. CDR3 in DNA: TGTGCCAGCAGTGAAAACCTGGGGCCTCAGCCCCAGCATTTT.

V is TRBV7-9 and J is TRBJ2-2, with D possibly matching TRBD1 (6 bases). V was cut by 6 bases and J by 7 bases, with 15 bases left in between. CDR3 length equals 14 residues. Germline-derived CDR1 and CDR2 are SEHNR and FQNEAQ (reference sequence). In DNA form, the CDR3 reads TGTGCCAGCAGATCCGGGACATTAATCGGGGAGCTGTTTTTT. This gives the protein CASRSGTLIGELFF.

This chain connects TRBV30 to TRBJ2-5; no reliable D call. The CDR3 totals 12 residues. Germline assignment: CDR1 GTSNPN and CDR2 SVGIG (reference sequence). V dropped 0 bases and J dropped 6 bases, with 8 bases sitting between them. CDR3 nucleotides: TGTGCCTGGAGTGTACCTCGACAGACCCAGTACTTC. Translated: CAWSVPRQTQYF.

The chain links TRBV5-4 to TRBJ2-3; 8 nucleotides match TRBD2. Germline-derived CDR1 and CDR2 are SGHNT and YYREEE (reference sequence). V was pared by 5 bases and J by 0 bases, with 5 bases of the junction left unmatched. The CDR3 extends over 15 amino acids. The CDR3 loop is CASSPGGASTDTQYF. In DNA form, the CDR3 reads TGTGCCAGCAGTCCGGGAGGGGCTAGCACAGATACGCAGTATTTT.

The genes are TRBV15 and TRBJ2-1; no clear D. The CDR3 sequence is 15 residues long. Trimming left V 1 base short and J 5 bases short, with 12 bases between. Germline V gene lookup returns CDR1 LNHNV and CDR2 YYDKDF (reference sequence). CDR3 region: CATSRGGDGHNEQFF. For the CDR3, the DNA is TGTGCCACCAGCAGAGGTGGAGACGGCCACAATGAGCAGTTCTTC.

The chain combines TRBV4-1 with TRBJ2-1; 10 bases are a match to TRBD2. This CDR3 is 21 amino acids long. The V and J ends lost 3 bases and 1 base, in that order; junction bases with no gene match: 18. CDR1 and CDR2 (germline): MGHRA, YSYEKL. This CDR3 is CASSHDVAGGAQGRSYNEQFF. CDR3 in DNA: TGCGCCAGCAGCCACGACGTAGCGGGGGGAGCTCAGGGTAGGTCCTACAATGAGCAGTTCTTC.

The chain links TRBV20-1 to TRBJ1-3; D call uncertain. V shed 0 bases and J shed 8 bases, with 5 bases lying between them. In germline, CDR1 is DFQATT, CDR2 SNEGSKA (reference sequence). This CDR3 comprises 11 residues. The CDR3 sequence is CSARDRHTIYF. Here the CDR3 DNA reads TGCAGTGCTAGAGATAGACACACCATATATTTT.

V and J are TRBV6-4 and TRBJ2-1, with TRBD2 as a possible D gene (6 bases). Germline values: CDR1 MRHNA, CDR2 SNTAGT. The CDR3 is 14 amino acids. V was cut by 4 bases and J by 8 bases, with 15 bases left in between. The CDR3 loop reads CASSVLGLPHEQFF. The DNA of the CDR3 is TGTGCCAGCAGTGTTTTGGGACTTCCCCATGAGCAGTTCTTC.

With respect to this clone: At the DNA level, this CDR3 is encoded by other sequences in the same sample as well. This chain joins TRBV28 and TRBJ1-5; 8 bases match TRBD1. V was pared by 6 bases and J by 2 bases, with 3 bases of the junction left unmatched. The length of the CDR3 is 14 residues. From germline, CDR1 is MDHEN and CDR2 SYDVKM. CDR3 DNA sequence: TGTGCCAGCAGCTCGGGACAGGGCAATCAGCCCCAGCATTTT. The encoded protein is CASSSGQGNQPQHF.

The chain couples TRBV5-1 to TRBJ2-1; D gene ambiguous. The CDR3 is 15 amino acids. Trimming removed 1 base from V and 1 base from J, with 9 bases in between. Per the germline V gene, CDR1 is SGHRS and CDR2 is YFSETQ. The CDR3 DNA follows: TGCGCCAGCAGCTTGCTGGACCCGTCCTACAATGAGCAGTTCTTC. Translated: CASSLLDPSYNEQFF.

This chain connects TRBV19 to TRBJ2-1; 7 bases fit TRBD1. The V and J ends lost 7 bases and 6 bases, in that order; junction bases with no gene match: 9. The CDR3 totals 14 residues. Germline values: CDR1 LNHDA, CDR2 SQIVND (reference sequence). The CDR3 reads CASTRQGMGNEQFF. Written as DNA, the CDR3 is TGTGCCAGTACTCGACAGGGTATGGGCAATGAGCAGTTCTTC.

V and J are TRBV11-3 and TRBJ2-5; 7 bases map to TRBD2. The CDR3 runs to 16 residues. CDR1 and CDR2 from the germline V gene are SGHNT and YENEEA. V dropped 5 bases and J dropped 3; count of bases not matched to a gene: 12. In nucleotides, the CDR3 is TGTGCCAGCAGCGCGCGTAGGGCGGGGGTTAAAGAGACCCAGTACTTC. Translating gives CASSARRAGVKETQYF.